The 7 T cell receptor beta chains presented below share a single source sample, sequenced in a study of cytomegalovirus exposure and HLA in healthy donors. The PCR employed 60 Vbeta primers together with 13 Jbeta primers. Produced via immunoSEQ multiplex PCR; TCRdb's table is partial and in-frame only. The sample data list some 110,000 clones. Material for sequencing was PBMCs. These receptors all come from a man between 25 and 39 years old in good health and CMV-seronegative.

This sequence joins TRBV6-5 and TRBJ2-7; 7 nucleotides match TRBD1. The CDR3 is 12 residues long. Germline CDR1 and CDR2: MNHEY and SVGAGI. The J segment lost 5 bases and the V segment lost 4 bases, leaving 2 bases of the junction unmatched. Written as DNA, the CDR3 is TGTGCCAGCAGTTTCACAGGGGACGAGCAGTACTTC. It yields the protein CASSFTGDEQYF.

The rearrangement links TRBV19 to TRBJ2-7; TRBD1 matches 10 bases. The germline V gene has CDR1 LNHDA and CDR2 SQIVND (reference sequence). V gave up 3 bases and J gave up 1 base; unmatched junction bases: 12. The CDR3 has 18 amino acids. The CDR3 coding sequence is TGTGCCAGTAGTATCAAATGGGGACAGGGGTTTACGTCCTACGAGCAGTACTTC. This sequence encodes CASSIKWGQGFTSYEQYF.

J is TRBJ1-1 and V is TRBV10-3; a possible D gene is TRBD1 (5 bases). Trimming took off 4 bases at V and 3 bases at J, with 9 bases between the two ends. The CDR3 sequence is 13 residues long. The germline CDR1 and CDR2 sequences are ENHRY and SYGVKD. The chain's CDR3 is CAISGGGDTEAFF. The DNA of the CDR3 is TGTGCCATCAGTGGAGGAGGGGACACTGAAGCTTTCTTT.

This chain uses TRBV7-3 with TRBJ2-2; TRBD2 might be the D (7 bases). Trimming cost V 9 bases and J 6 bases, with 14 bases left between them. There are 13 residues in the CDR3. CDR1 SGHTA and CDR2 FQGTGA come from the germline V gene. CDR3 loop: CASRREGAGELFF. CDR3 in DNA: TGTGCCAGTAGGAGGGAGGGGGCCGGGGAGCTGTTTTTT.

CDR3 DNA: TGTGCCAGCAGTGAACGGTTTATCGGAGGGCGCGGGGGGGCATCCTACAATGAGCAGTTCTTC. The encoded protein is CASSERFIGGRGGASYNEQFF. This rearrangement joins TRBV6-1 to TRBJ2-1, with 9 bases aligning to TRBD2. Looked up from germline, CDR1 is MNHNS and CDR2 is SASEGT. J gave up 1 base and V 2 bases, and 18 bases lay outside the gene matches. CDR3 length: 21 residues.

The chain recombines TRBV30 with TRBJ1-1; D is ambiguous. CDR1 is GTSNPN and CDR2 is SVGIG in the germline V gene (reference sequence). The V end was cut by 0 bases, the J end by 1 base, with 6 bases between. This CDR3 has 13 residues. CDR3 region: CAWSVGRNTEAFF. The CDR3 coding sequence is TGTGCCTGGAGTGTAGGGAGGAACACTGAAGCTTTCTTT.

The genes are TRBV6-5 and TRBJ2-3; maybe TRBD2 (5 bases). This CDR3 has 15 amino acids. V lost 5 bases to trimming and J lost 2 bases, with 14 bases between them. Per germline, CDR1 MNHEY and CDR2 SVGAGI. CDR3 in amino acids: CASSPLLGITDTQYF. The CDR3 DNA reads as TGTGCCAGCAGTCCCCTACTAGGGATCACAGATACGCAGTATTTT.